This TCR beta chain came from a study of T cells after yellow fever vaccination. Overall study: Low-cell-number fractions were prepared with SMART-Seq v4 Ultra Low Input. Study results and limitations: Few clonotypes appeared in both CD4 and CD8 compartments.

The V gene's germline CDR1 is SGHRS and CDR2 YFSETQ. This CDR3 is built from 13 residues. V was shortened by 3 bases and J by 5 bases, with 11 bases between the two germline ends. In this sample, this clonotype turned up many times. No antigen is known for it. Template-switching 5'RACE yielded the TCR cDNA; a universal primer site and UMIs were added in the process. MiXCR, applied by TCRdb to the 5' RACE reads, yields one record per CDR3 protein. The repertoire holds 250,000 or so distinct CDR3 sequences, with roughly 3.5% as singletons. The sequence derives from a man aged 18-30 years who received the YFV17D yellow fever vaccine. The V call is TRBV5-1, the J call TRBJ2-5; possible D gene TRBD1, 6 bases. Sequences were derived from PBMCs, sampled 15 days after the yellow fever booster vaccination. The CDR3 is CASSSPGEETQYF. The CDR3 DNA reads as TGCGCCAGCAGCTCTCCAGGGGAGGAGACCCAGTACTTC.